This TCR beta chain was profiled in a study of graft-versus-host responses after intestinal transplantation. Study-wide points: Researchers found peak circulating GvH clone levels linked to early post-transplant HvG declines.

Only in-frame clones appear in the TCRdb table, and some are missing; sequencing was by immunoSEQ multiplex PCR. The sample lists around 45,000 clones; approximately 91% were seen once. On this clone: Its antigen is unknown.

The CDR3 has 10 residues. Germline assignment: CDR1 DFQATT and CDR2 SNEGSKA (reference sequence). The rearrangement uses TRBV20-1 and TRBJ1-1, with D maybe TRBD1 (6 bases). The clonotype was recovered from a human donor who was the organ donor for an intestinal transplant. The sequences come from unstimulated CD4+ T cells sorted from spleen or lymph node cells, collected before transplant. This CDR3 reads CGTQNTEAFF. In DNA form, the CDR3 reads TGCGGGACACAGAACACTGAAGCTTTCTTT.